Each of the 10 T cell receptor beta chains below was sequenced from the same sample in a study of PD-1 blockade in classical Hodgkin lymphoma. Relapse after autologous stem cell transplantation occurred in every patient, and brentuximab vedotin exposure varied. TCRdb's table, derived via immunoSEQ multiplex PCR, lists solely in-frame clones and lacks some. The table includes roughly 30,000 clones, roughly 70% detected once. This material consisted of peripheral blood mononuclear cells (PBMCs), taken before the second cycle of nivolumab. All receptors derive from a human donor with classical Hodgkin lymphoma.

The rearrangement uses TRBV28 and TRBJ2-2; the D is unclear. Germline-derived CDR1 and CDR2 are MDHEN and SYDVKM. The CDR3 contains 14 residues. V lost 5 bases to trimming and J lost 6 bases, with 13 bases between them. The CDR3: CASSVREEAGELFF. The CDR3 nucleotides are TGTGCCAGCAGTGTAAGGGAAGAGGCCGGGGAGCTGTTTTTT. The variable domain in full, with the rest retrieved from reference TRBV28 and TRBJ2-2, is DVKVTQSSRYLVKRTGEKVFLECVQDMDHENMFWYRQDPGLGLRLIYFSYDVKMKEKGDIPEGYSVSREKKERFSLILESASTNQTSMYLCASSVREEAGELFFGEGSRLTVL.

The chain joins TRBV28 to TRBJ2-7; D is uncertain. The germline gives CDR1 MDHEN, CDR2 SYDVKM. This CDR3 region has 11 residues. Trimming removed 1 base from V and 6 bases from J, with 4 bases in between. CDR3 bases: TGTGCCAGCAGTTTATACGGCGAGCAGTACTTC. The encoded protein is CASSLYGEQYF. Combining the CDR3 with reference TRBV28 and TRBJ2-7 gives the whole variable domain DVKVTQSSRYLVKRTGEKVFLECVQDMDHENMFWYRQDPGLGLRLIYFSYDVKMKEKGDIPEGYSVSREKKERFSLILESASTNQTSMYLCASSLYGEQYFGPGTRLTVT.

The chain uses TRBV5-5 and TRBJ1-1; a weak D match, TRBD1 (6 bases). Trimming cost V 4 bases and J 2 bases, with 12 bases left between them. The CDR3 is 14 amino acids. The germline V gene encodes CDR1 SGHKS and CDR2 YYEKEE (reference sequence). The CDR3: CASSKGGTNTEAFF. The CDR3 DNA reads TGTGCCAGCAGCAAGGGGGGCACAAACACTGAAGCTTTCTTT.

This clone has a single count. CDR3 amino acids: CASSLVALPSTDTQYF. CDR3 sequence (DNA): TGTGCCAGCAGTTTAGTGGCCCTCCCAAGCACAGATACGCAGTATTTT. The chain joins TRBV28 to TRBJ2-3; D remains unclear. Between the trimmed V and J ends, which lost 2 bases and 0 bases, there was a span of 12 bases. Germline CDR1 reads MDHEN; CDR2 reads SYDVKM. The CDR3 loop spans 16 amino acids.

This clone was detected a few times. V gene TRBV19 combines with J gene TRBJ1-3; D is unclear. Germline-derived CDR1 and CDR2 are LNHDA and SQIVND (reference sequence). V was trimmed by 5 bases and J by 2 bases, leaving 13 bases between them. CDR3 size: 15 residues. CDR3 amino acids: CASSFIQPTGNTIYF. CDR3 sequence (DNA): TGTGCCAGTAGTTTCATACAGCCAACTGGAAACACCATATATTTT.

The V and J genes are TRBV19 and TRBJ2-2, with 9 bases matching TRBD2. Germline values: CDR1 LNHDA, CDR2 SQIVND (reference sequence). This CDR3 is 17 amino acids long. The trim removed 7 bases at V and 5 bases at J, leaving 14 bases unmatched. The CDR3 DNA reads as TGTGCCAGTATTGGGCTAGCGGGACTAGGGGGGACCGGGGAGCTGTTTTTT. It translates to CASIGLAGLGGTGELFF.

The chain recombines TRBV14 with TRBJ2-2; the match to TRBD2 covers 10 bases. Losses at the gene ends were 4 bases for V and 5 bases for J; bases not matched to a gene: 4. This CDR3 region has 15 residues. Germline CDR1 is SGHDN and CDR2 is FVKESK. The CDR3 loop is CASSRSGRVTGELFF. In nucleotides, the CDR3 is TGTGCCAGCAGCCGGAGCGGGAGGGTTACCGGGGAGCTGTTTTTT. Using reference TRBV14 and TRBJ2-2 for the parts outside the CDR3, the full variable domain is EAGVTQFPSHSVIEKGQTVTLRCDPISGHDNLYWYRRVMGKEIKFLLHFVKESKQDESGMPNNRFLAERTGGTYSTLKVQPAELEDSGVYFCASSRSGRVTGELFFGEGSRLTVL.

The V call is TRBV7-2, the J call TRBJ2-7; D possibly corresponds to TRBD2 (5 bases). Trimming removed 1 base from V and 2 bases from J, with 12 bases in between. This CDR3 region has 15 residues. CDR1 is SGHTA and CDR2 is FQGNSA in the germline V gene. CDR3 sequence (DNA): TGTGCCAGCAGCTTAGAAGTGGGAGAAGCCTACGAGCAGTACTTC. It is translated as CASSLEVGEAYEQYF.

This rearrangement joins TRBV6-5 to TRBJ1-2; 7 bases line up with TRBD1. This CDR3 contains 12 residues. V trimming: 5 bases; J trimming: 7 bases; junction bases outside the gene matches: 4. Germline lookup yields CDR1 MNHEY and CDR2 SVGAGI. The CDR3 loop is CASSRGLGGYTF. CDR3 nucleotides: TGTGCCAGCAGTAGGGGGCTAGGTGGCTACACCTTC.

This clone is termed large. The CDR3 is CASTLWNQPQHF. The CDR3 region has the DNA TGTGCCAGCACCCTTTGGAATCAGCCCCAGCATTTT. This chain joins TRBV28 and TRBJ1-5; D is ambiguous. This CDR3 has 12 amino acids. The germline CDR1 and CDR2 sequences are MDHEN and SYDVKM. V lost 7 bases, J lost 4 bases, and 8 bases lay in between.